What follows describes a single T cell receptor (beta chain). The record originates from a study of blood T cell repertoires in COVID-19. TCRdb's copy holds only in-frame clones and misses some; the assay was immunoSEQ multiplex PCR. The data show about 260,000 clones, with 86% seen just once and about 8.6% held by the top ten. CDR3 size: 12 residues. The V segment lost 5 bases and the J segment 8 bases; nucleotides outside the gene matches: 5. The sequenced sample consisted of peripheral blood. The V call is TRBV12-3 or TRBV12-4, the J call TRBJ1-1, with 7 bases aligning to TRBD1. The receptor was isolated from a man aged 35 to 55 with active or convalescent COVID-19. The CDR3 is CASSQQGLEAFF. As DNA, the CDR3 is TGTGCCAGCAGTCAACAGGGGCTCGAAGCTTTCTTT.